These 6 T cell receptor beta chains were sequenced from one sample in a study of blood T cell repertoires in COVID-19. Here immunoSEQ multiplex PCR was the method, and the copy in TCRdb shows in-frame clones only, minus some. The data show a few hundred thousand clones, around 89% seen once. Sequencing input: peripheral blood. Source of these receptors: a woman between 40 and 50 years old with acute or convalescent COVID-19.

The chain recombines TRBV2 with TRBJ2-3; 11 nucleotides line up with TRBD2. The CDR3 runs to 14 residues. Trimming at V came to 7 bases and at J to 5 bases, leaving 5 bases not matched to a gene. The germline V gene encodes CDR1 SNHLY and CDR2 FYNNEI. CDR3 coding DNA: TGTGCCAGCATAGTGGGGACTAGCGGAGATACGCAGTATTTT. Translating gives CASIVGTSGDTQYF.

This chain connects TRBV7-3 to TRBJ2-1; 9 bases agree with TRBD1. J was trimmed by 2 bases and V by 5 bases; bases with no gene match: 4. The V gene's germline CDR1 is SGHTA and CDR2 FQGTGA. This CDR3 is 15 amino acids long. The CDR3: CASSLQGAAYNEQFF. The CDR3 bases are TGTGCCAGCAGCCTACAGGGGGCGGCCTACAATGAGCAGTTCTTC.

This chain joins TRBV9 and TRBJ2-1; D is possibly TRBD2 (6 bases). The length of the CDR3 is 15 residues. Deletions cut 4 bases from V and 8 bases from J, with 19 bases between. Germline lookup yields CDR1 SGDLS and CDR2 YYNGEE. CDR3 sequence (DNA): TGTGCCAGCAGCCCTGACCCCACGGGGGTCGATGAGCAGTTCTTC. Amino acids: CASSPDPTGVDEQFF.

This chain connects TRBV30 to TRBJ2-1, with a tentative D call TRBD2 (6 bases). The germline gives CDR1 GTSNPN, CDR2 SVGIG (reference sequence). This CDR3 spans 14 amino acids. Trimming cost V 1 base and J 3 bases, with 10 bases left between them. The CDR3: CAWSGASDYNEQFF. In DNA form, the CDR3 reads TGTGCCTGGAGTGGGGCTAGCGACTACAATGAGCAGTTCTTC.

The chain has TRBV3-1 (or the pseudogene TRBV3-2) and TRBJ1-5; TRBD1 aligns across 7 bases. The V segment lost 1 base and the J segment 2 bases; nucleotides outside the gene matches: 8. Germline loops: CDR1 LGHDT, CDR2 YNNKEL (reference sequence). The CDR3 length is 17 residues. CDR3 amino acids: CASSQGTGDEGNQPQHF. The CDR3 DNA reads as TGTGCCAGCAGCCAAGGAACAGGGGACGAGGGCAATCAGCCCCAGCATTTT.

V and J are TRBV7-3 and TRBJ1-1; the D is unclear. Germline CDR1 reads SGHTA; CDR2 reads FQGTGA. CDR3 size: 11 residues. The V end was cut by 3 bases, the J end by 8 bases, with 7 bases between. The CDR3 sequence is CASSFHWEAFF. The CDR3 DNA follows: TGTGCCAGCAGCTTTCACTGGGAAGCTTTCTTT.